One and the same sample provided the 3 T cell receptor beta chains below, sequenced in a study of Graves' ophthalmopathy and Graves' hyperthyroidism. The sequenced template was RNA, covering the TCR beta CDR3 region. The first-round RT-PCR employed HTBI primers together with the Qiagen OneStep RT-PCR kit. A multiplex PCR was then performed as the second round. TCRdb redid the calling of the multiplex PCR reads with MiXCR, one entry per CDR3 protein. The sample shows more than 1,000,000 distinct CDR3 sequences, about two fifths of them seen only once. The sequencing input was peripheral blood or thyroid tissue (not recorded which). These receptors came from an adult man with Graves' hyperthyroidism.

This clonotype was recorded many times. This chain connects TRBV25-1 to TRBJ2-5; D call uncertain. Trimming left V 3 bases short and J 5 bases short, with 13 bases between. The V gene's germline CDR1 is MGHDK and CDR2 SYGVNS. CDR3 size: 14 residues. The CDR3 is CASSDRQFRETQYF. The CDR3 nucleotides are TGTGCCAGCAGTGATCGACAATTTCGGGAGACCCAGTACTTC. The full variable domain, with the rest looked up from reference TRBV25-1 and TRBJ2-5, is EADIYQTPRYLVIGTGKKITLECSQTMGHDKMYWYQQDPGMELHLIHYSYGVNSTEKGDLSSESTVSRIRTEHFPLTLESARPSHTSQYLCASSDRQFRETQYFGPGTRLLVL.

This clonotype has at least ten counts. The CDR3 DNA reads TGCAGTTCCGGACAGGGCCAACAGCCCCAGCATTTT. Its protein is CSSGQGQQPQHF. J is TRBJ1-5 and V is TRBV20-1, with TRBD1 matching 8 bases. Germline CDR1 is DFQATT and CDR2 is SNEGSKA (reference sequence). V trimming: 8 bases; J trimming: 7 bases; junction bases outside the gene matches: 7. The CDR3 length is 12 residues.

The table lists this clonotype with many counts. The chain has TRBV7-2 and TRBJ1-5, with D unclear. Trimming cost V 6 bases and J 6 bases, with 9 bases left between them. Germline CDR1 SGHTA, CDR2 FQGNSA. The length of the CDR3 is 12 residues. In nucleotides, the CDR3 is TGTGCCAGCAGTTTACCCGGTCAGCCCCAGCATTTT. Its protein is CASSLPGQPQHF.